Following are 8 T cell receptor beta chains from one sample sequenced in a study of blood T cell repertoires in COVID-19. This table comes from immunoSEQ multiplex PCR, and its TCRdb copy is limited to in-frame clones, with some not included. The sample carries fewer than 350,000 clones, about nine tenths recorded once. Sequencing used PBMCs or T cells enriched from blood (not recorded which). The receptors were sampled from a woman younger than 45 who had been exposed to COVID-19.

The chain has TRBV28 and TRBJ1-2; 7 bases match TRBD1. V shed 6 bases, J shed 4 bases, and the junction held 5 bases outside the gene matches. The CDR3 is 13 amino acids. Germline V lookup: CDR1 MDHEN, CDR2 SYDVKM. The CDR3 nucleotides read TGTGCCAGCAGCGACAGGGATTTCTATGGCTACACCTTC. It is translated as CASSDRDFYGYTF.

This chain uses TRBV27 with TRBJ2-7, with 10 positions matching TRBD2. Germline-derived CDR1 and CDR2 are MNHEY and SMNVEV (reference sequence). After removal of 6 bases from V and 3 bases from J, the junction contained 11 bases not matched to a gene. CDR3 length: 16 amino acids. The CDR3 loop reads CASSHIGVAGGYEQYF. The CDR3 coding sequence is TGTGCCAGCAGCCACATCGGGGTAGCGGGGGGCTACGAGCAGTACTTC.

The chain uses TRBV6-5 and TRBJ1-4, with 7 bases identical to TRBD1. The CDR3 loop spans 13 amino acids. CDR1 and CDR2 (germline): MNHEY, SVGAGI. The V and J ends lost 7 bases and 4 bases, in that order; junction bases with no gene match: 3. CDR3 amino acids: CASNPGGNEKLFF. The CDR3 nucleotides are TGTGCCAGCAACCCAGGGGGTAATGAAAAACTGTTTTTT.

The V call is TRBV7-8, the J call TRBJ2-1; 7 bases are shared with TRBD2. Per the germline V gene, CDR1 is SGHVS and CDR2 is FQNEAQ. After removal of 5 bases from V and 2 bases from J, the junction contained 9 bases not matched to a gene. CDR3 length: 16 amino acids. The CDR3 region has the DNA TGTGCCAGCAGCCCATTTGGGGGAGGGGCCTACAATGAGCAGTTCTTC. It encodes CASSPFGGGAYNEQFF.

The J gene is TRBJ2-7, the V gene TRBV5-6, with D tentatively TRBD1 (5 bases). The CDR3 runs to 13 residues. V lost 4 bases to trimming and J lost 3 bases, with 11 bases between them. Per germline, CDR1 SGHDT and CDR2 YYEEEE. CDR3 in amino acids: CASSRTGIYEQYF. CDR3 nucleotides: TGTGCCAGCAGCCGAACAGGTATCTACGAGCAGTACTTC.

The chain employs TRBV15 and TRBJ1-1; D unclear. The germline V and J ends were trimmed by 0 bases and 4 bases, with 9 bases remaining between them. The CDR3 covers 14 residues. Germline loops: CDR1 LNHNV, CDR2 YYDKDF (reference sequence). The CDR3 reads CATSREAGLTEAFF. The CDR3, as DNA: TGTGCCACCAGCAGAGAGGCAGGTCTCACTGAAGCTTTCTTT.

This clone was detected a few times. The gene calls are TRBV4-2 and TRBJ2-7, with 9 positions matching TRBD2. CDR3 length: 15 amino acids. Unmatched junction bases numbered 6, after V lost 4 bases and J lost 2 bases. The germline V gene has CDR1 LGHNA and CDR2 YNFKEQ. The CDR3 is CASSLGLAETYEQYF. The DNA of the CDR3 is TGTGCCAGCAGCCTGGGACTAGCCGAAACCTACGAGCAGTACTTC.

This clone has just one count. The gene calls are TRBV5-8 and TRBJ1-2; 9 bases match TRBD1. Trimming at V came to 0 bases and at J to 6 bases, leaving 3 bases not matched to a gene. This CDR3 region has 14 residues. CDR1 is SGHTS, CDR2 YDEGEE, per germline. CDR3: CASSLGQGVHGYTF. CDR3 in DNA: TGTGCCAGCAGCTTGGGACAGGGGGTCCATGGCTACACCTTC.